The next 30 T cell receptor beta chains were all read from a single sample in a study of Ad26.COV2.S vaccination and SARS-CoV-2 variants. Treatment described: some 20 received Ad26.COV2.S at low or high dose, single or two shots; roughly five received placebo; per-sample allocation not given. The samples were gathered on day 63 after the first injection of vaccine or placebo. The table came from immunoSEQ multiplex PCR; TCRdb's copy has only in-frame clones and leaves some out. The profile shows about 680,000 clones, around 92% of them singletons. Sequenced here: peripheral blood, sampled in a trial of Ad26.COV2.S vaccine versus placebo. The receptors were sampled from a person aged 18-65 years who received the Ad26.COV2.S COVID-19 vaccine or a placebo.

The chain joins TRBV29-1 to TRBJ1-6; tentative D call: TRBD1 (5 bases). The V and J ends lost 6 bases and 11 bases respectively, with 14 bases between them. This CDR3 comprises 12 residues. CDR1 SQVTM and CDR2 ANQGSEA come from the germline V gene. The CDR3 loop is CSVGEPGAPLHF. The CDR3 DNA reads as TGCAGCGTGGGGGAACCGGGGGCACCCCTCCACTTT.

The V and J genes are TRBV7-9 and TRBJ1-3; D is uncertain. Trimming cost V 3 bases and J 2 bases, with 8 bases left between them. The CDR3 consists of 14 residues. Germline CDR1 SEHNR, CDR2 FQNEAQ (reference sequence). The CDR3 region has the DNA TGTGCCAGCAGCTTCGAGACGGCTGGAAACACCATATATTTT. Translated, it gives CASSFETAGNTIYF.

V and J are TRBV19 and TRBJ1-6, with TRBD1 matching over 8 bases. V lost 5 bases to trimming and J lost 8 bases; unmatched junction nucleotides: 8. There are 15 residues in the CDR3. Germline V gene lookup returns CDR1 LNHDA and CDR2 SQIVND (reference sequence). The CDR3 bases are TGTGCCAGTAGTGCTCTGGACAGGGACGATTCACCCCTCCACTTT. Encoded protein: CASSALDRDDSPLHF.

CDR3 protein: CASSPEAREWGEQFF. The CDR3 coding sequence is TGTGCCAGCTCACCAGAGGCACGGGAGTGGGGGGAGCAGTTCTTC. The V call is TRBV18, the J call TRBJ2-1; perhaps TRBD2 as D (6 bases). This CDR3 has 15 residues. V was shortened by 2 bases and J by 10 bases, with 18 bases between the two germline ends. CDR1 is KGHSH and CDR2 is LQKENI in the germline V gene.

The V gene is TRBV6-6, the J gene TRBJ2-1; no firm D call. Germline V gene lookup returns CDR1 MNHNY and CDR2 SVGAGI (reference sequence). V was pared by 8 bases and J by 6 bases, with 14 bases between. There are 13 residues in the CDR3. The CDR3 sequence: CASDLGEPNEQFF. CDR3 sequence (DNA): TGTGCCAGCGACCTTGGGGAACCCAATGAGCAGTTCTTC.

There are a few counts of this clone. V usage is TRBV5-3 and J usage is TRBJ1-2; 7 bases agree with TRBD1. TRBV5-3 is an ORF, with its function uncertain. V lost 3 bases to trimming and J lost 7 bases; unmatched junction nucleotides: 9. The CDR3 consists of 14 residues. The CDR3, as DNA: TGTGCCAGAAGCTCCCCCGGTTCAGGGGGTGGCTACACCTTC. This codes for CARSSPGSGGGYTF.

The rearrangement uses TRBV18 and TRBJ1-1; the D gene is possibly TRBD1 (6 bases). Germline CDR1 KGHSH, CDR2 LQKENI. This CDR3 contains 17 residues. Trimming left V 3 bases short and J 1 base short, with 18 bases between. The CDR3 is CASSPSQGRGENTEAFF. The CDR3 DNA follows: TGTGCCAGCTCACCGAGCCAGGGGCGAGGTGAGAACACTGAAGCTTTCTTT.

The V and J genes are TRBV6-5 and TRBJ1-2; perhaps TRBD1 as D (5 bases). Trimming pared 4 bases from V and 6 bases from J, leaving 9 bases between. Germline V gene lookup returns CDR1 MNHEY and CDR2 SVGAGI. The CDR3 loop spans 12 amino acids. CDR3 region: CASSWGTHGYTF. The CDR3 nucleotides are TGTGCCAGCAGTTGGGGGACGCATGGCTACACCTTC.

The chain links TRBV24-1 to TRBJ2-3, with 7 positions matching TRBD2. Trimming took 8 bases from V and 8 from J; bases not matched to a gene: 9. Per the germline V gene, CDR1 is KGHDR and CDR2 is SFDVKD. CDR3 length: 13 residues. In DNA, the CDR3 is TGTGCCACCAAGCGGGACGTCAGCTGTACGCAGTATTTT. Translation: CATKRDVSCTQYF.

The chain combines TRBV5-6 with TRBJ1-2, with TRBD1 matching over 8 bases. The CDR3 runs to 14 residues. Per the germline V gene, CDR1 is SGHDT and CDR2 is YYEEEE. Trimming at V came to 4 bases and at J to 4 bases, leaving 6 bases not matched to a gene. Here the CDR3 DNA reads TGTGCCAGCAGCCCGACAGGGGTTGTCTATGGCTACACCTTC. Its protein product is CASSPTGVVYGYTF.

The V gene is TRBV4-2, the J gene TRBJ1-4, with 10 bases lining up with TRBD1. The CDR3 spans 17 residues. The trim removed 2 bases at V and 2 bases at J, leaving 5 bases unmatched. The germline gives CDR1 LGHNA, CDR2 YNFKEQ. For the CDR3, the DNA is TGTGCCAGCAGCCAACCGACAGGGGGCCAGACTAATGAAAAACTGTTTTTT. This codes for CASSQPTGGQTNEKLFF.

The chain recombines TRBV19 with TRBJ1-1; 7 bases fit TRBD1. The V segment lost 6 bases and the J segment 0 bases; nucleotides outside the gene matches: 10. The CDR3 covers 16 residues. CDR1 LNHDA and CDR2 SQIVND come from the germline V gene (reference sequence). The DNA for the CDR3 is TGTGCCAGTAGCATGAGGCAGGGGGGGATGAACACTGAAGCTTTCTTT. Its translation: CASSMRQGGMNTEAFF.

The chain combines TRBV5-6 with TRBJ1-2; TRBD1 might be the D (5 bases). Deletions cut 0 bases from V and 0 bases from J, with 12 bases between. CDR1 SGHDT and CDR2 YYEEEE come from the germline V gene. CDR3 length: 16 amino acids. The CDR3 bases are TGTGCCAGCAGCTTGGGACAGAGGACCTCTAACTATGGCTACACCTTC. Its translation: CASSLGQRTSNYGYTF. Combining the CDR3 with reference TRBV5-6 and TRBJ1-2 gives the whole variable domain DAGVTQSPTHLIKTRGQQVTLRCSPKSGHDTVSWYQQALGQGPQFIFQYYEEEERQRGNFPDRFSGHQFPNYSSELNVNALLLGDSALYLCASSLGQRTSNYGYTFGSGTRLTVV.

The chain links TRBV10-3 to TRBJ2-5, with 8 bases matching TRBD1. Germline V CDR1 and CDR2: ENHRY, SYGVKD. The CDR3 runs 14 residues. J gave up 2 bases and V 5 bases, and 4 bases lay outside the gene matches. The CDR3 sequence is CAISPRQGQETQYF. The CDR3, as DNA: TGTGCCATCAGTCCTCGACAGGGGCAAGAGACCCAGTACTTC.

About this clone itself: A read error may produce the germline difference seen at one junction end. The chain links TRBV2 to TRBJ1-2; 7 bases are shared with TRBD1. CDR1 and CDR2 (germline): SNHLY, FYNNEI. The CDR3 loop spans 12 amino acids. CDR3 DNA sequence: TGTGCCAGCAGGGAAGGACAGGAGGGCTACACCTTC. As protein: CASREGQEGYTF.

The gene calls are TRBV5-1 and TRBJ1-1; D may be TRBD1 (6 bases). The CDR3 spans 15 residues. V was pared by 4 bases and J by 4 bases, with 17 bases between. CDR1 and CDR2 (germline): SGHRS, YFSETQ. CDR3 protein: CASSPTPGVLTEAFF. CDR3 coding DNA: TGCGCCAGCAGCCCGACCCCAGGGGTCCTCACTGAAGCTTTCTTT.

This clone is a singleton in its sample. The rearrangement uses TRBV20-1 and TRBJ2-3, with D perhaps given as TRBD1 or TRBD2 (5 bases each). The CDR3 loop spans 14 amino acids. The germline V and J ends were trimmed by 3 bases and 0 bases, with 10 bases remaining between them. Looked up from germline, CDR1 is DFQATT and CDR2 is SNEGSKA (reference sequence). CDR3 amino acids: CSASQGASTDTQYF. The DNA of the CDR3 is TGCAGTGCTAGTCAGGGAGCTAGCACAGATACGCAGTATTTT.

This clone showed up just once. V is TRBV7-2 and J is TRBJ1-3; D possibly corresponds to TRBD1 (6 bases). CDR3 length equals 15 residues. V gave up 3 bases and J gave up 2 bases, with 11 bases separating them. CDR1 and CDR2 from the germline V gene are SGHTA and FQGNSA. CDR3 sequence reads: CASSFEGGPGNTIYF. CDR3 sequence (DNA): TGTGCCAGCAGCTTTGAAGGGGGTCCTGGAAACACCATATATTTT.

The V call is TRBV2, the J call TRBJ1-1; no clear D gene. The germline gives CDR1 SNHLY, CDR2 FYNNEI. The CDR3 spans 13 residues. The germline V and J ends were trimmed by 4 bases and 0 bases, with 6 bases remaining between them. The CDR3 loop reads CASSADMNTEAFF. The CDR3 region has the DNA TGTGCCAGCAGTGCGGATATGAACACTGAAGCTTTCTTT.

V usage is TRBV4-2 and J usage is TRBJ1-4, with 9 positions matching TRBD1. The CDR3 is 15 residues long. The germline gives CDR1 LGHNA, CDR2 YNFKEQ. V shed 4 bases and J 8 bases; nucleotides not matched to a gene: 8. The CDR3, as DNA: TGTGCCAGCAGCCCGACACAGGGGGCGGGAGAAAAACTGTTTTTT. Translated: CASSPTQGAGEKLFF.

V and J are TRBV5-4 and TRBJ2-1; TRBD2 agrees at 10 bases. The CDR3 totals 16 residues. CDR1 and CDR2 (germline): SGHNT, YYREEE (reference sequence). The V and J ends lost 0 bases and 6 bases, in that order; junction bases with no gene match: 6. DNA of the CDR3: TGTGCCAGCAGCTTGGCTACGAGCGGGAGGGGCAATGAGCAGTTCTTC. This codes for CASSLATSGRGNEQFF.

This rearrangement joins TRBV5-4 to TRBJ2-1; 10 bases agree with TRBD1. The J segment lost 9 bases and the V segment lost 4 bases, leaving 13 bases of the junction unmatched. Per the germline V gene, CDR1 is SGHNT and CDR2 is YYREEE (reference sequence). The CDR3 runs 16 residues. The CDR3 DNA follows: TGTGCCAGCAGCCCCGCGGGACAGGGGATCGTCATTGAGCAGTTCTTC. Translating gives CASSPAGQGIVIEQFF.

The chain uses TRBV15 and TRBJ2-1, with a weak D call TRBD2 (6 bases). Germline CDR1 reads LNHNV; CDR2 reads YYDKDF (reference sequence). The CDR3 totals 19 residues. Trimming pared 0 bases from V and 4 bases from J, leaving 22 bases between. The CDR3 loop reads CATSRDHPSGLLKYNEQFF. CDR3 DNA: TGTGCCACCAGCAGAGACCATCCCTCGGGACTCCTAAAATACAATGAGCAGTTCTTC. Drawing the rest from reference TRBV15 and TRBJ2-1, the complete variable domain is DAMVIQNPRYQVTQFGKPVTLSCSQTLNHNVMYWYQQKSSQAPKLLFHYYDKDFNNEADTPDNFQSRRPNTSFCFLDIRSPGLGDTAMYLCATSRDHPSGLLKYNEQFFGPGTRLTVL.

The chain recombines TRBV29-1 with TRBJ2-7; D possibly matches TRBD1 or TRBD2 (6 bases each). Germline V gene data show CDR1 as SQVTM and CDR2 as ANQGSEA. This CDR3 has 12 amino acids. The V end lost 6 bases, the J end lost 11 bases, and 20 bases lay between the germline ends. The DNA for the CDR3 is TGCAGCGTCAGACAGGAGGGACAACGAGAGTACTTC. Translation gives CSVRQEGQREYF.

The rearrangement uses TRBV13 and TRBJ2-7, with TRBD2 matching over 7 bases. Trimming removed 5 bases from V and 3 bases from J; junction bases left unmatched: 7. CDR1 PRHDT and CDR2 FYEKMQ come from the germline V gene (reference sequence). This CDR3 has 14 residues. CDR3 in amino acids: CASSPPGRSYEQYF. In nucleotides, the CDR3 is TGTGCCAGCAGCCCACCCGGGAGGAGCTACGAGCAGTACTTC.

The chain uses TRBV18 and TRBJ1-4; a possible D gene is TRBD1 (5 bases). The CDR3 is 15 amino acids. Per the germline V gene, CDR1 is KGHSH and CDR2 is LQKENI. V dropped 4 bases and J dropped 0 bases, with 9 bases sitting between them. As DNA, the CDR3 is TGTGCCAGCTCACTTGGGACCGCAACTAATGAAAAACTGTTTTTT. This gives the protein CASSLGTATNEKLFF.

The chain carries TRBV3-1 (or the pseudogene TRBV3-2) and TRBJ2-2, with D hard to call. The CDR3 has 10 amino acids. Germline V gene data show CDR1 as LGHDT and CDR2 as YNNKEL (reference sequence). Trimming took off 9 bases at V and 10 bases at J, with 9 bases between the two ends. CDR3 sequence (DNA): TGTGCCAGACAGCCCAAGGAGCTGTTTTTT. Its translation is CARQPKELFF.

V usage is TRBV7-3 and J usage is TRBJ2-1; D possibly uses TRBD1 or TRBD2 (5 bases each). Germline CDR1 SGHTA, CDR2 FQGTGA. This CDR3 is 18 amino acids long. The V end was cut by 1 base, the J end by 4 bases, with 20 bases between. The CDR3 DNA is TGTGCCAGCAGCTTAAACGGGTGGGGGTCCCTTCCTTACAATGAGCAGTTCTTC. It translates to CASSLNGWGSLPYNEQFF.

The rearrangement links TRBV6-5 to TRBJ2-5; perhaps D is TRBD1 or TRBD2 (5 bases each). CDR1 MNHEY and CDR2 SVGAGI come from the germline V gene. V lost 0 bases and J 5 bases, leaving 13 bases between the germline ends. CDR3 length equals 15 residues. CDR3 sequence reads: CASSYSHGGRETQYF. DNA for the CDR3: TGTGCCAGCAGTTACTCACATGGGGGACGGGAGACCCAGTACTTC.

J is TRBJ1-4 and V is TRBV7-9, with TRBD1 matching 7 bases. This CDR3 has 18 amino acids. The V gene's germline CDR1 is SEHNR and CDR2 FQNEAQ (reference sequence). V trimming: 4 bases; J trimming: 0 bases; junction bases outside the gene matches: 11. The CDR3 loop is CASSWLAGQTATNEKLFF. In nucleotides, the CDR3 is TGTGCCAGCAGCTGGCTGGCGGGACAGACTGCAACTAATGAAAAACTGTTTTTT.